The 3 T cell receptor beta chains below all came from one sample that was sequenced in a study of human T cells and chemical hapten exposure. This sample's time point: pre-sensitization, week 0. Treatment given: therapeutic diphenylcyclopropenone sensitization with weekly scalp DPC. TCRdb ran MiXCR on the RACE reads and lists one entry per CDR3 protein. The sample lists over 300,000 distinct CDR3 sequences; 4.5% to 5.5% were seen once. This material consisted of whole blood, taken in connection with sensitization to the hapten diphenylcyclopropenone (DPC). The receptors were gathered from a woman in her fifties or sixties with alopecia areata. Some clones in this sample may be carry-over from other donors' samples.

This clonotype was seen ten or more times. The genes are TRBV24-1 and TRBJ2-1, with 7 bases identical to TRBD2. Germline CDR1 is KGHDR and CDR2 is SFDVKD. This CDR3 comprises 14 residues. Trimming removed 9 bases from V and 9 bases from J; junction bases left unmatched: 13. CDR3 nucleotides: TGTGCCACCGGTCTAGCGGTGGCAGGGAGTGAGCAGTTCTTC. Its protein product is CATGLAVAGSEQFF.

This clonotype was counted many times. The chain recombines TRBV27 with TRBJ2-5; 12 bases line up with TRBD2. Losses at the gene ends were 8 bases for V and 4 bases for J; bases not matched to a gene: 11. Germline values: CDR1 MNHEY, CDR2 SMNVEV (reference sequence). The CDR3 contains 16 residues. The CDR3 bases are TGTGCCAGCTCCACCTTAAAGACTAGCGGGGGAGAGACCCAGTACTTC. Encoded protein: CASSTLKTSGGETQYF.

In its sample, this clonotype was seen many times. The rearrangement joins TRBV15 to TRBJ2-5, with unresolved D. This CDR3 spans 15 amino acids. The V gene's germline CDR1 is LNHNV and CDR2 YYDKDF (reference sequence). V dropped 0 bases and J dropped 2 bases, with 10 bases sitting between them. The CDR3 protein is CATSRDPQPQETQYF. In nucleotides, the CDR3 is TGTGCCACCAGCAGAGATCCCCAGCCTCAAGAGACCCAGTACTTC.